This T cell receptor beta chain was retrieved from a study of CD8 T cells in Susac syndrome. Trimming pared 3 bases from V and 6 bases from J, leaving 18 bases between. The CDR3 sequence is 15 residues long. Looked up from germline, CDR1 is DFQATT and CDR2 is SNEGSKA (reference sequence). With random hexamers, reverse transcription was performed on 0.5 to 1 ug of RNA. Using its own MiXCR run on the immunoSEQ multiplex PCR reads, TCRdb lists one record per CDR3 protein. The profile shows about 120,000 distinct CDR3 sequences, over 95% of them singletons. The gene calls are TRBV20-1 and TRBJ2-1; D uncertain. This sequence was found in a human donor with Susac syndrome. Sequences were obtained from CD4+ T cells from PBMCs. This chain's CDR3 is CSASPNIPTSNEQFF. Here the CDR3 DNA reads TGCAGTGCTAGCCCCAATATCCCTACTTCCAATGAGCAGTTCTTC.